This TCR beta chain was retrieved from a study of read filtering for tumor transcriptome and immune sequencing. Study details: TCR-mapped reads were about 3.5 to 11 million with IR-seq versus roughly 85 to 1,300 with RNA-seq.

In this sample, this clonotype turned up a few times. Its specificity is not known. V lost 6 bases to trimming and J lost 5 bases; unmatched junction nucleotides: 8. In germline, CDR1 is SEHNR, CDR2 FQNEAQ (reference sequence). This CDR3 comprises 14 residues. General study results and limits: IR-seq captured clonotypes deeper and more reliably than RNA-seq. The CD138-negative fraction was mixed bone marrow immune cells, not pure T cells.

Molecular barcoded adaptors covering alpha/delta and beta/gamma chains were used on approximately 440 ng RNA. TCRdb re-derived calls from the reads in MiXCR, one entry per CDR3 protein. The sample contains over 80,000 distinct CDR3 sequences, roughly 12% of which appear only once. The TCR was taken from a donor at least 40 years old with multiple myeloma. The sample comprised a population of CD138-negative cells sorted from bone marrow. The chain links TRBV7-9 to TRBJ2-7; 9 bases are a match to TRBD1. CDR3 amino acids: CASRVWTGEDEQYF. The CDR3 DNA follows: TGTGCCAGCAGAGTCTGGACAGGGGAGGACGAGCAGTACTTC.